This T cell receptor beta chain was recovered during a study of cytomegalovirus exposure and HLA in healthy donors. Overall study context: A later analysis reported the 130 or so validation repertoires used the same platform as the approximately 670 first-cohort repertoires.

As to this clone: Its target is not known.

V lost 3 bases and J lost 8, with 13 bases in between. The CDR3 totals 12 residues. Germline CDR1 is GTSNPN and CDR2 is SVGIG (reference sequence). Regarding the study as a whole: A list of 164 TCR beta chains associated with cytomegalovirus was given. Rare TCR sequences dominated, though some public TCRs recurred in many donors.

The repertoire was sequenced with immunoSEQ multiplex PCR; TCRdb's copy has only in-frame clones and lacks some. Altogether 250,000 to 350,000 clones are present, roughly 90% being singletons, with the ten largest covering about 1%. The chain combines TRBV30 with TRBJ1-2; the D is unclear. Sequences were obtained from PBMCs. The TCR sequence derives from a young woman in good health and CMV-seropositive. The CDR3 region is CAWRRLGVGYTF. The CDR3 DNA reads TGTGCCTGGAGAAGACTCGGGGTAGGCTACACCTTC.